The entry below describes one T cell receptor (beta chain). The germline CDR1 and CDR2 sequences are SGHAT and FQNNGV. The CDR3 sequence is 12 residues long. Trimming stripped 5 bases from V and 3 bases from J, with 5 bases between. The data are from a study of blood T cell repertoires in COVID-19. Sequenced by immunoSEQ multiplex PCR; TCRdb stores in-frame clones only, minus some. The sample shows 210,000 or so clones, about four fifths of them seen only once. Sample: peripheral blood. V gene TRBV11-2 combines with J gene TRBJ1-5; no clear D. This receptor was identified in a middle-aged man with active or convalescent COVID-19. As DNA, the CDR3 is TGTGCCAGCAGCGTCTCCAATCAGCCCCAGCATTTT. Translating gives CASSVSNQPQHF.